Shown below are 26 T cell receptor beta chains from a single sample sequenced in a study of control samples from healthy donors and cancer patients (dated by TCRdb to 2020 to 2021). The library came from the immunoSEQ multiplex PCR assay. Held by TCRdb, this immuneACCESS table contains in-frame sequences only and omits some clones. Under half of the omission traces to an unresolved V gene where checked; the cause of the rest is unknown. The sample table shows some 120,000 clones, and about 90% are seen once. The ten largest account for about 3% of the sample. The sample taken for sequencing was blood. The receptors here all came from a man aged 60 to 69 in good health.

V is TRBV18 and J is TRBJ1-1; no firm D call. CDR1 KGHSH and CDR2 LQKENI come from the germline V gene. The CDR3 has 15 residues. V shed 5 bases and J shed 2 bases, with 15 bases lying between them. CDR3 sequence reads: CASSFTLTANTEAFF. As DNA, the CDR3 is TGTGCCAGCTCATTTACCCTGACTGCTAACACTGAAGCTTTCTTT. The whole variable domain, filled in from reference TRBV18 and TRBJ1-1, reads NAGVMQNPRHLVRRRGQEARLRCSPMKGHSHVYWYRQLPEEGLKFMVYLQKENIIDESGMPKERFSAEFPKEGPSILRIQQVVRGDSAAYFCASSFTLTANTEAFFGQGTRLTVV.

The rearrangement joins TRBV7-9 to TRBJ1-2, with unresolved D. Germline V lookup: CDR1 SEHNR, CDR2 FQNEAQ (reference sequence). The CDR3 totals 12 residues. V lost 11 bases and J lost 2, with 12 bases in between. The CDR3 is CASTPRNYGYTF. The CDR3 region has the DNA TGTGCCTCCACGCCCAGGAACTATGGCTACACCTTC.

The genes are TRBV3-1 (or the pseudogene TRBV3-2) and TRBJ1-5; D is unclear. CDR1 LGHDT and CDR2 YNNKEL come from the germline V gene (reference sequence). Trimming pared 1 base from V and 7 bases from J, leaving 11 bases between. CDR3 size: 14 residues. The chain's CDR3 is CASSQAPGGQPQHF. The CDR3 coding sequence is TGTGCCAGCAGCCAAGCCCCAGGAGGACAGCCCCAGCATTTT.

The CDR3 nucleotides are TGTGCCAGCAGCTTAGGGGGGGCAGGGTCACCCCTCCACTTT. Translated, it gives CASSLGGAGSPLHF. The chain combines TRBV7-2 with TRBJ1-6; tentative D call: TRBD1 (6 bases). Germline V gene lookup returns CDR1 SGHTA and CDR2 FQGNSA. Trimming removed 1 base from V and 10 bases from J, with 11 bases in between. The CDR3 covers 14 residues.

V gene TRBV6-5 combines with J gene TRBJ1-6; D remains ambiguous. CDR1 and CDR2 from the germline V gene are MNHEY and SVGAGI. Trimming removed 6 bases from V and 0 bases from J, with 9 bases in between. This CDR3 is 15 amino acids long. The CDR3 DNA reads TGTGCCAGCAGAACTGGGTCCTCCTATAATTCACCCCTCCACTTT. This encodes CASRTGSSYNSPLHF.

This rearrangement joins TRBV28 to TRBJ2-1, with 11 bases that match TRBD1. Looked up from germline, CDR1 is MDHEN and CDR2 is SYDVKM. The junction had 8 bases not matched to a gene; V was cut back by 7 bases and J by 6 bases. CDR3 length equals 15 residues. The CDR3 region is CASIPGQGAFNEQFF. DNA of the CDR3: TGTGCCAGCATCCCCGGACAGGGGGCGTTCAATGAGCAGTTCTTC.

The chain is built from TRBV7-2 and TRBJ1-3; D uncertain. This CDR3 comprises 12 residues. V dropped 5 bases and J dropped 4 bases, with 6 bases sitting between them. Germline CDR1 is SGHTA and CDR2 is FQGNSA. CDR3 in DNA: TGTGCCAGCAGCGGGCAGGGAAACACCATATATTTT. Translation: CASSGQGNTIYF.

This clone was detected once. The chain couples TRBV3-1 (or the pseudogene TRBV3-2) to TRBJ1-2; D unclear. The germline V and J ends were trimmed by 4 bases and 8 bases, with 14 bases remaining between them. Germline CDR1 is LGHDT and CDR2 is YNNKEL (reference sequence). CDR3 length equals 13 residues. The DNA for the CDR3 is TGTGCCAGCAGCCCCGAGATCATAGGGGGCTACACCTTC. Translation: CASSPEIIGGYTF.

The chain links TRBV2 to TRBJ1-1, with D maybe TRBD1 (6 bases). This CDR3 spans 14 amino acids. The germline CDR1 and CDR2 sequences are SNHLY and FYNNEI. Trimming left V 8 bases short and J 3 bases short, with 16 bases between. CDR3 sequence reads: CASWVAGAHTEAFF. The CDR3 nucleotides read TGTGCCAGCTGGGTGGCGGGGGCGCACACTGAAGCTTTCTTT.

The chain links TRBV7-9 to TRBJ2-7; a weak D match, TRBD1 (6 bases). The CDR3 has 14 amino acids. Germline V lookup: CDR1 SEHNR, CDR2 FQNEAQ (reference sequence). V gave up 7 bases and J gave up 0 bases, with 13 bases separating them. The DNA of the CDR3 is TGTGCCAGCAACAACGGACAGAGCTCCTACGAGCAGTACTTC. Its protein is CASNNGQSSYEQYF. Based on the CDR3 plus reference TRBV7-9 and TRBJ2-7, the full variable domain is DTGVSQNPRHKITKRGQNVTFRCDPISEHNRLYWYRQTLGQGPEFLTYFQNEAQLEKSRLLSDRFSAERPKGSFSTLEIQRTEQGDSAMYLCASNNGQSSYEQYFGPGTRLTVT.

The chain combines TRBV18 with TRBJ1-1; TRBD1 matches at 7 bases. Germline assignment: CDR1 KGHSH and CDR2 LQKENI. V was pared by 3 bases and J by 2 bases, with 9 bases of the junction left unmatched. This CDR3 region has 16 residues. The CDR3 reads CASSPIAGTDNTEAFF. CDR3 nucleotide sequence: TGTGCCAGCTCACCGATCGCCGGGACAGATAACACTGAAGCTTTCTTT.

This clone showed up just a few times. This chain links TRBV7-2 with TRBJ2-2; the match to TRBD1 covers 9 bases. The ends lost 8 bases at V and 4 bases at J; junction bases unmatched: 5. This CDR3 has 14 residues. Germline V gives CDR1 SGHTA, CDR2 FQGNSA. The CDR3 reads CASSGQGSTGELFF. In DNA form, the CDR3 reads TGTGCCAGCTCTGGACAGGGGAGCACCGGGGAGCTGTTTTTT. Using reference TRBV7-2 and TRBJ2-2 for the parts outside the CDR3, the full variable domain is GAGVSQSPSNKVTEKGKDVELRCDPISGHTALYWYRQSLGQGLEFLIYFQGNSAPDKSGLPSDRFSAERTGGSVSTLTIQRTQQEDSAVYLCASSGQGSTGELFFGEGSRLTVL.

The V gene is TRBV18, the J gene TRBJ1-1; a possible D gene is TRBD1 (6 bases). The ends were cut back, 5 bases at V and 1 base at J, with 8 bases in the middle. Germline-derived CDR1 and CDR2 are KGHSH and LQKENI. This CDR3 contains 13 residues. The CDR3 coding sequence is TGTGCCAGCTCAGCGGACAGGAACACTGAAGCTTTCTTT. As protein: CASSADRNTEAFF.

The chain uses TRBV5-6 and TRBJ2-3; TRBD2 agrees at 11 bases. CDR3 length: 16 residues. The germline gives CDR1 SGHDT, CDR2 YYEEEE. Losses at the gene ends were 0 bases for V and 8 bases for J; bases not matched to a gene: 8. CDR3 amino acids: CASSLGLAGSPGTQYF. CDR3 nucleotides: TGTGCCAGCAGCTTGGGACTAGCGGGGAGCCCGGGTACGCAGTATTTT. The complete variable domain, with remaining parts taken from reference TRBV5-6 and TRBJ2-3, reads DAGVTQSPTHLIKTRGQQVTLRCSPKSGHDTVSWYQQALGQGPQFIFQYYEEEERQRGNFPDRFSGHQFPNYSSELNVNALLLGDSALYLCASSLGLAGSPGTQYFGPGTRLTVL.

The rearrangement uses TRBV24-1 and TRBJ1-2; D is undetermined. Trimming shortened V by 5 bases and J by 6 bases, and 6 bases separated the two germline ends. Germline CDR1 KGHDR, CDR2 SFDVKD. CDR3 length: 11 residues. The CDR3 region has the DNA TGTGCCACCAGTGCTGGGGATGGCTACACCTTC. Its protein is CATSAGDGYTF.

CDR3: CASSQEQGATGELFF. The CDR3 nucleotides are TGTGCCAGCAGCCAAGAACAGGGGGCTACCGGGGAGCTGTTTTTT. This rearrangement joins TRBV3-1 (or the pseudogene TRBV3-2) to TRBJ2-2, with 9 nucleotides matching TRBD1. The germline CDR1 and CDR2 sequences are LGHDT and YNNKEL (reference sequence). The CDR3 runs to 15 residues. The junction had 1 base not matched to a gene; V was cut back by 0 bases and J by 5 bases.

This chain uses TRBV5-3 with TRBJ1-2, with unresolved D. TRBV5-3 is identified as an open reading frame with a role that is uncertain. V lost 1 base and J lost 0, with 7 bases in between. The CDR3 has 14 amino acids. This CDR3 is CARSLPCTNYGYTF. The CDR3 DNA reads TGTGCCAGAAGCTTGCCCTGCACTAACTATGGCTACACCTTC.

This clone came up once. The J gene is TRBJ1-4, the V gene TRBV6-6; weak D call: TRBD1 (5 bases). Germline assignment: CDR1 MNHNY and CDR2 SVGAGI (reference sequence). Trimming shortened V by 6 bases and J by 8 bases, and 16 bases separated the two germline ends. This CDR3 has 14 amino acids. CDR3 loop: CASSRDSEGEKLFF. The CDR3 DNA follows: TGTGCCAGCAGCCGGGACTCGGAAGGGGAAAAACTGTTTTTT.

The chain's CDR3 is CASSQDRSGAAYEQYF. CDR3 nucleotides: TGCGCCAGCAGCCAAGATAGGTCGGGGGCAGCCTACGAGCAGTACTTC. The chain uses TRBV4-1 and TRBJ2-7; TRBD1 or TRBD2 may be the D gene (6 bases each). The germline CDR1 and CDR2 sequences are MGHRA and YSYEKL. The CDR3 loop spans 16 amino acids. The V and J ends lost 0 bases and 2 bases respectively, with 14 bases between them.

V and J are TRBV19 and TRBJ1-1; D is ambiguous. Trimming removed 8 bases at V and 1 base at J, with 11 bases between. The CDR3 is 13 amino acids. Germline V gene data show CDR1 as LNHDA and CDR2 as SQIVND (reference sequence). CDR3 loop: CASAEAPNTEAFF. CDR3 coding DNA: TGTGCCAGTGCAGAAGCGCCGAACACTGAAGCTTTCTTT.

The chain joins TRBV3-1 (or the pseudogene TRBV3-2) to TRBJ2-1, with D hard to call. From germline, CDR1 is LGHDT and CDR2 YNNKEL (reference sequence). CDR3 size: 12 residues. Trimming removed 0 bases at V and 6 bases at J, with 3 bases between. This chain's CDR3 is CASSQEGNEQFF. The CDR3 DNA sequence: TGTGCCAGCAGCCAAGAAGGCAATGAGCAGTTCTTC.

The chain employs TRBV28 and TRBJ2-2; TRBD1 is a possible D gene (6 bases). Per germline, CDR1 MDHEN and CDR2 SYDVKM. Trimming stripped 4 bases from V and 3 bases from J, with 12 bases between. The CDR3 extends over 15 amino acids. In DNA, the CDR3 is TGTGCCAGCAGTTCCGTACAGGGTCACACCGGGGAGCTGTTTTTT. Residues: CASSSVQGHTGELFF.

This clone has only a few counts. J is TRBJ2-7 and V is TRBV4-1, with TRBD2 matching 13 bases. The CDR3 is made up of 17 amino acids. Losses at the gene ends were 2 bases for V and 4 bases for J; bases not matched to a gene: 8. Germline V gene sequence: CDR1 MGHRA, CDR2 YSYEKL. CDR3 in DNA: TGCGCCAGCAGCCAACAACCGGGACTAGCGGGGAGGTACGAGCAGTACTTC. It is translated as CASSQQPGLAGRYEQYF.

This clone was counted only a few times. The CDR3 nucleotides read TGTGCCAGCAGCTTAGGTTCCACCCTCCTTAATAACTATGGCTACACCTTC. This gives the protein CASSLGSTLLNNYGYTF. The chain joins TRBV7-2 to TRBJ1-2; D call uncertain. The germline gives CDR1 SGHTA, CDR2 FQGNSA. The V end lost 1 base, the J end lost 1 base, and 16 bases lay between the germline ends. The CDR3 totals 17 residues.

The chain joins TRBV4-2 to TRBJ2-3; 13 bases are shared with TRBD2. This CDR3 is built from 18 residues. V dropped 0 bases and J dropped 2; count of bases not matched to a gene: 5. Germline loops: CDR1 LGHNA, CDR2 YNFKEQ. CDR3 nucleotides: TGTGCCAGCAGCCAAGAAACTAGCGGGGGGGTTTACACAGATACGCAGTATTTT. Protein product: CASSQETSGGVYTDTQYF.

This clone was counted only a few times. The gene calls are TRBV6-5 and TRBJ2-7; perhaps TRBD1 as D (5 bases). This CDR3 spans 14 amino acids. Trimming cost V 0 bases and J 6 bases, with 12 bases left between them. From germline, CDR1 is MNHEY and CDR2 SVGAGI. The CDR3 reads CASSYSRRVPEQYF. Written as DNA, the CDR3 is TGTGCCAGCAGTTACTCCCGCAGGGTCCCCGAGCAGTACTTC.